Following are 13 T cell receptor beta chains from one sample sequenced in a study of control samples from healthy donors and cancer patients. Data came from immunoSEQ multiplex PCR; TCRdb stores just in-frame clones and leaves some out. The sample shows fewer than 85,000 clones, 92% of them seen only once. The specimen sequenced was blood. These receptor sequences come from a woman aged 55-75 years in good health.

This clone was seen only once. The J gene is TRBJ1-2, the V gene TRBV5-5, with D unresolved. The CDR3 totals 14 residues. Between the trimmed V and J ends, which lost 4 bases and 6 bases, there was a span of 16 bases. Germline V gives CDR1 SGHKS, CDR2 YYEKEE (reference sequence). The CDR3 DNA reads TGTGCCAGCAGCCCACTAGGAAGGAGGCATGGCTACACCTTC. The encoded protein is CASSPLGRRHGYTF.

The rearrangement links TRBV6-5 to TRBJ1-6; TRBD1 matches 7 bases. The CDR3 runs to 15 residues. CDR1 and CDR2 (germline): MNHEY, SVGAGI. Trimming took 2 bases from V and 8 from J; bases not matched to a gene: 6. The CDR3 reads CASSYTTGDDSPLHF. The DNA for the CDR3 is TGTGCCAGCAGTTACACCACAGGGGACGATTCACCCCTCCACTTT.

This clone was detected only a few times. V and J are TRBV28 and TRBJ2-7; D ambiguous. The length of the CDR3 is 12 residues. CDR1 is MDHEN, CDR2 SYDVKM, per germline. V lost 1 base, J lost 6 bases, and 7 bases lay in between. The DNA of the CDR3 is TGTGCCAGCAGTTTATACAGTTCCGAGCAGTACTTC. It specifies CASSLYSSEQYF.

V and J are TRBV30 and TRBJ2-1; 16 bases map to TRBD2. The CDR3 is made up of 16 amino acids. The germline V gene has CDR1 GTSNPN and CDR2 SVGIG (reference sequence). V shed 2 bases and J 7 bases; nucleotides not matched to a gene: 5. The CDR3 DNA sequence: TGTGCCTGGAGTCGCGGGACTAGCGGGAGGGGGAATGAGCAGTTCTTC. It specifies CAWSRGTSGRGNEQFF.

The chain joins TRBV27 to TRBJ2-7; D is perhaps TRBD1 (7 bases). The CDR3 has 15 amino acids. Germline CDR1 MNHEY, CDR2 SMNVEV (reference sequence). Trimming stripped 4 bases from V and 9 bases from J, with 22 bases between. This CDR3 reads CASSSGFSRGVGQYF. In DNA form, the CDR3 reads TGTGCCAGCAGTTCGGGGTTCAGCAGGGGGGTAGGGCAGTACTTC.

The V and J genes are TRBV20-1 and TRBJ2-7; D is possibly TRBD1 (6 bases). The CDR3 runs to 11 residues. Trimming shortened V by 2 bases and J by 6 bases, and 8 bases separated the two germline ends. Germline lookup yields CDR1 DFQATT and CDR2 SNEGSKA (reference sequence). As DNA, the CDR3 is TGCAGTGCTAGACAGGGGTCCGAGCAGTACTTC. This encodes CSARQGSEQYF.

The chain's CDR3 is CASSLSPTPNTGELFF. Written as DNA, the CDR3 is TGCGCCAGCAGCCTTTCGCCAACCCCGAACACCGGGGAGCTGTTTTTT. This chain connects TRBV5-1 to TRBJ2-2, with D hard to call. The CDR3 extends over 16 amino acids. Germline V gene lookup returns CDR1 SGHRS and CDR2 YFSETQ. Trimming removed 4 bases at V and 0 bases at J, with 13 bases between.

The chain has TRBV7-9 and TRBJ2-1; 8 nucleotides align to TRBD1. The CDR3 is made up of 15 amino acids. Germline CDR1 reads SEHNR; CDR2 reads FQNEAQ (reference sequence). V gave up 5 bases and J gave up 12 bases; unmatched junction bases: 15. The CDR3 protein is CASSPRQDRGTGQFF. The DNA for the CDR3 is TGTGCCAGCAGCCCCCGACAAGACAGGGGCACTGGGCAGTTCTTC.

The V and J genes are TRBV19 and TRBJ1-1; 9 bases fit TRBD1. The germline CDR1 and CDR2 sequences are LNHDA and SQIVND (reference sequence). Losses at the gene ends were 4 bases for V and 3 bases for J; bases not matched to a gene: 6. This CDR3 comprises 15 residues. In DNA form, the CDR3 reads TGTGCCAGTAGTACCCGGACAGGGGCAGACACTGAAGCTTTCTTT. As protein: CASSTRTGADTEAFF.

This clone was detected once. The chain combines TRBV5-1 with TRBJ1-2; D gene ambiguous. The CDR3 has 13 amino acids. Per the germline V gene, CDR1 is SGHRS and CDR2 is YFSETQ. The V and J ends lost 0 bases and 8 bases respectively, with 11 bases between them. The CDR3 region has the DNA TGCGCCAGCAGCTTGGATTCACGTTGGGGCTACACCTTC. Residues: CASSLDSRWGYTF.

The V gene is TRBV30, the J gene TRBJ1-5; D perhaps matches TRBD1 (6 bases). The CDR3 extends over 13 amino acids. CDR1 GTSNPN and CDR2 SVGIG come from the germline V gene (reference sequence). The V end lost 2 bases, the J end lost 9 bases, and 14 bases lay between the germline ends. CDR3 residues: CAWSLPTGAPQHF. The CDR3 region has the DNA TGTGCCTGGAGTCTCCCGACAGGAGCGCCCCAGCATTTT.

J is TRBJ2-5 and V is TRBV6-2 or TRBV6-3; either TRBD1 or TRBD2 may fit D (5 bases each). CDR3 size: 13 residues. Germline CDR1 is MNHEY and CDR2 is SVGEGT. V lost 4 bases to trimming and J lost 7 bases, with 13 bases between them. In DNA form, the CDR3 reads TGTGCCAGCAGTTTAACAACGGGGCGGACCCAGTACTTC. Its translation is CASSLTTGRTQYF.

This clone came up a few times. The genes are TRBV5-1 and TRBJ2-5; possible D gene TRBD2, 6 bases. Between the trimmed V and J ends, which lost 0 bases and 5 bases, there was a span of 8 bases. The CDR3 contains 13 residues. The V gene's germline CDR1 is SGHRS and CDR2 YFSETQ. The CDR3 bases are TGCGCCAGCAGCTTGGCGGCGGGGGAGACCCAGTACTTC. It encodes CASSLAAGETQYF.